This is a list of T cell receptor beta chains from one sample in a study of Graves' ophthalmopathy and Graves' hyperthyroidism. TCRdb re-called the multiplex PCR reads with MiXCR, one entry per CDR3 protein. The repertoire holds around 1.1 million distinct CDR3 sequences, roughly two fifths seen once, with 11% in the top ten. The material sequenced was peripheral blood or thyroid tissue (not recorded which). The receptors were sampled from an adult man with Graves' hyperthyroidism. Both conserved end residues are part of each CDR3. The D gene is left open where the match is weak. Clone size appears in some rows only: once, few, many, or a class for an expanded clone.

.	TRBJ2-5	TRBV14	many	TGTGCCAGCAGCCCCCCGGGACTTCGCGGGGAGACCCAGTACTTC	CASSPPGLRGETQYF
TRBD2	TRBJ2-5	TRBV20-1	.	TGCAGTGCTAGAGGGGGGGGGTTGGCCCAAGAGACCCAGTACTTC	CSARGGGLAQETQYF
.	TRBJ1-2	TRBV20-1	many	TGCAGTGCTAGAGGTCTCCGAACCATGCGTGGCTATGGCTACACCTTC	CSARGLRTMRGYGYTF
TRBD2	TRBJ2-3	TRBV20-1	few	TGCAGTGCTAGGCGTAGCGGGGGAACAGATACGCAGTATTTT	CSARRSGGTDTQYF
.	TRBJ1-1	TRBV6-2/TRBV6-3	.	TGTGCCAGCAGTGATACTAGCGGAGGTGGAGCTTTCTTT	CASSDTSGGGAFF
TRBD1	TRBJ2-7	TRBV20-1	.	TGCAGTGCTACCGGGACAGTAGCCTACGAGCAGTACTTC	CSATGTVAYEQYF
TRBD1	TRBJ1-4	TRBV20-1	.	TGCAGTGCCGCAGGGGGAGAAAAACTGTTTTTT	CSAAGGEKLFF
TRBD1	TRBJ2-5	TRBV18	few	TGTGCCAGCTCACCATCTAGGGACAGGACAATCACGGACTTC	CASSPSRDRTITDF
.	TRBJ1-3	TRBV13	few	TGTGCCAGCAGCGACCGGGACAGAAACACCATATATTTT	CASSDRDRNTIYF
.	TRBJ2-2	TRBV13	few	TGTGCCAGCAGCGAAACAGGTCAGAACACCGGGGAGCTGTTTTTT	CASSETGQNTGELFF
TRBD1	TRBJ2-5	TRBV7-3	.	TGTGCCAGCAGCTTGGACAGGGACGAGACCCAGTACTTC	CASSLDRDETQYF
TRBD1	TRBJ2-5	TRBV29-1	.	TGCAGCGTTGAAGTCTCGTGGACAGGGGAAGAGACCCAGTACTTC	CSVEVSWTGEETQYF
TRBD1	TRBJ2-3	TRBV2	.	TGTGCCAGCAGCTTGGGACAGGGCACCACAGATACGCAGTATTTT	CASSLGQGTTDTQYF
.	TRBJ2-7	TRBV7-3	few	TGTGCCAGCAGCTCCTCACAGAGTGTAGGGGAGCAGTACTTC	CASSSSQSVGEQYF
TRBD1	TRBJ1-5	TRBV20-1	.	TGCAGTGCCAGGGGGACTAGTAACGTGCCCCAGCATTTT	CSARGTSNVPQHF
TRBD1	TRBJ1-3	TRBV14	many	TGTGCCAGCAGACCCGGCTCCGGACAGGACCCCTCTGGAAACACCATATATTTT	CASRPGSGQDPSGNTIYF
TRBD2	TRBJ2-7	TRBV11-3	few	TGTGCCAGCAGCTTAGGGGAGGGACGGACCATACCCTCCTACGAGCAGTACTTC	CASSLGEGRTIPSYEQYF
TRBD2	TRBJ2-7	TRBV29-1	.	TGCAGCGTTTTGGGAGCGGGACTAGATTGGTACGGGCAGTACTTC	CSVLGAGLDWYGQYF
.	TRBJ1-3	TRBV15	many	TGTGCCACCAGCAATACAGGGACCGCTGGAAACACCATATATTTT	CATSNTGTAGNTIYF
.	TRBJ2-1	TRBV11-2	.	TGTGCCAGCAGTGGGCCCGGACTCGTCTACAATGAGCAGTTCTTC	CASSGPGLVYNEQFF
.	TRBJ2-5	TRBV7-7	.	TGTGCCAGCAGCCCGACACCGACAGAGACCCAGTACTTC	CASSPTPTETQYF
.	TRBJ2-3	TRBV2	few	TGTGCCAGCAGTGAGGGCATTACGCAGTATTTT	CASSEGITQYF
.	TRBJ1-2	TRBV29-1	many	TGCAGCGTTGCGTCAGGGGAGGGTGGCTACACCTTC	CSVASGEGGYTF
.	TRBJ1-5	TRBV7-2	.	TGTGCCAGCAGCGCCGTTCAGTCGGCAGGGGCTCAGCCCCAGCATTTT	CASSAVQSAGAQPQHF
TRBD1	TRBJ2-7	TRBV12-3/TRBV12-4	.	TGTGCCAGCAGTTTAATCCTTAGTCGGGACAGCTCCTACGAGCAGTACTTC	CASSLILSRDSSYEQYF
TRBD1	TRBJ1-2	TRBV29-1	.	TGCAGCGGTGCCCAGGGGGGAGGCTACACCTTC	CSGAQGGGYTF
.	TRBJ2-7	TRBV10-3	.	TGTGCCACCGAAACGGGACCCCTTTACGAGCAGTACTTC	CATETGPLYEQYF
.	TRBJ2-7	TRBV12-3/TRBV12-4	.	TGTGCCAGCAGAAACACCGGAAGCGCTCAGCCCCAGCAGTACTTC	CASRNTGSAQPQQYF
TRBD1	TRBJ2-2	TRBV20-1	.	TGCAGTGCTAGAGGTGACAGGGGGTTCGGTTCCGGGGAGCTGTTTTTT	CSARGDRGFGSGELFF
TRBD1	TRBJ1-5	TRBV20-1	many	TGCAGTGCTAGACCCCAGGGGGGAGTTGTGCAGCCCCAGCATTTT	CSARPQGGVVQPQHF
TRBD1	TRBJ1-2	TRBV20-1	many	TGCAGTGCACCTAACAGGGGGGACGGCTACACCTTC	CSAPNRGDGYTF
.	TRBJ1-2	TRBV11-2	many	TGTGCCAGCAGCTTATCTACATGGGGCTACACCTTC	CASSLSTWGYTF
.	TRBJ2-6	TRBV7-2	.	TGTGCCAGCAGCCAAGAAGAGGCCTCGGTAGCCTCTGGGGCCAACGTCCTGACTTTC	CASSQEEASVASGANVLTF
TRBD1	TRBJ1-5	TRBV7-2	.	TGTGCCAGCAGCTTAGTTCCAGGGGGCCCTCCCCAGCATTTT	CASSLVPGGPPQHF
.	TRBJ2-1	TRBV15	few	TGTGCCACCAATGGGGGGCTGGGGAATGAGCAGTTCTTC	CATNGGLGNEQFF
TRBD1	TRBJ1-1	TRBV19	few	TGTGCCAGTAGTGCGGACAGGGGGAACACTGAAGCTTTCTTT	CASSADRGNTEAFF
.	TRBJ2-7	TRBV20-1	.	TGCAGTGCGAGACCAGAGAGACCCCAAAAATACGAGCAGTACTTC	CSARPERPQKYEQYF
.	TRBJ2-7	TRBV2	.	TGTGCCAGCAGTGAAGGGTACAGGGCCACCTACGAGCAGTACTTC	CASSEGYRATYEQYF
.	TRBJ1-2	TRBV11-1	many	TGTGCCAGCAGCCAAAGACAGGCCGGCTATGGCTACACCTTC	CASSQRQAGYGYTF
TRBD1	TRBJ1-2	TRBV4-1	many	TGCGCCAGCAGCCAAGTCACAGGGGGAGACTATGGCTACACCTTC	CASSQVTGGDYGYTF
TRBD1	TRBJ1-6	TRBV15	.	TGTGCCACCAGCAGAGATCCAGGGGGTACGAATTCACCCCTCCACTTT	CATSRDPGGTNSPLHF
.	TRBJ1-1	TRBV6-6	.	TGTGCCAGCTCAGCCCCACTTACTGAAGCTTTCTTT	CASSAPLTEAFF
TRBD2	TRBJ2-7	TRBV29-1	many	TGCAGCGTTATAGCGGGAGTCCACGAGCAGTACTTC	CSVIAGVHEQYF
.	TRBJ1-3	TRBV30	.	TGTGCCTGCTTCTCCGGAAACACCATATATTTT	CACFSGNTIYF
.	TRBJ2-2	TRBV2	many	TGTGCCAGTACGACAAGGAACACCGGGGAGCTGTTTTTT	CASTTRNTGELFF
TRBD1	TRBJ1-5	TRBV28	.	TGTGCCAGCACCCGCACCGGACAGGGTCAGCCCCAGCATTTT	CASTRTGQGQPQHF
.	TRBJ2-2	TRBV7-3	.	TGTGCCAGCAGCCCAGCTCCCATGGGTGGATCCGGGGAGCTGTTTTTT	CASSPAPMGGSGELFF
.	TRBJ1-1	TRBV29-1	few	TGCAGCGTAGTATACGGGGCCAATGAAGCTTTCTTT	CSVVYGANEAFF
.	TRBJ2-5	TRBV12-3/TRBV12-4	few	TGTGCCAGCAGCGAACCGGGACCAGGGGAGACCCAGTACTTC	CASSEPGPGETQYF